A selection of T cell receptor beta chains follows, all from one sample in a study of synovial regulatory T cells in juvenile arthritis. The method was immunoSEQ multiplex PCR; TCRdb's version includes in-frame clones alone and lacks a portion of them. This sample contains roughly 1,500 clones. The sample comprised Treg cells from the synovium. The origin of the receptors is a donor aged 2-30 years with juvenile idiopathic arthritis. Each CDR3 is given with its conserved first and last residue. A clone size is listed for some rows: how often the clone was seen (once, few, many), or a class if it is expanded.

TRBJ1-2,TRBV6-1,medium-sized,CASSEVVTNYGYTF
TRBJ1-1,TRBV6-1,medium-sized,CASSETRGIMNTEAFF
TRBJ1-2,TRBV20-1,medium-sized,CSGQDYGYTF
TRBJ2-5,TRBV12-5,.,CASGLGGGGETQYF
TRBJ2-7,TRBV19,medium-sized,CASSIPGGYEQYF
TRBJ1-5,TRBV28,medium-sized,CASNYGQKNQPQHF
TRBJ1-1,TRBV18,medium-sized,CASSPTNGDTEAFF
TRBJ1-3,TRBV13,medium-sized,CASSSSRGAVSSGNTIYF
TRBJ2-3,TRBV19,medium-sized,CASSIQRLSTDTQYF
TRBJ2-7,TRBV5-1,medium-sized,CASRMADRSSYEQYF
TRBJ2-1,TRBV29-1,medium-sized,CSVFGARSYNEQFF
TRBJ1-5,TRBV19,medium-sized,CASSIGQVLIGSNQPQHF
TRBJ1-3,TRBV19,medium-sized,CASSIMPVPSGNTIYF
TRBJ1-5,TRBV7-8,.,CASSLALGQPQHF
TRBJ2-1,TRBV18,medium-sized,CASSLSLGGGYNEQFF
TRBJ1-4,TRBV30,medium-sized,CAWNRDSHLVEKLFF
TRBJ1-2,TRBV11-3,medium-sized,CASSLERQGQCYGYTF
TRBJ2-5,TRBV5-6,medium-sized,CASSLAGGGRETQYF
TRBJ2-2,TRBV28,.,CASSNPTGKNTGELFF
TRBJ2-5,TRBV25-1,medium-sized,CASSSQREYQETQYF
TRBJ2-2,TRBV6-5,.,CASMGLAANTGELFF
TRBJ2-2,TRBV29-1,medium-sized,CSVVAAVNTGELFF
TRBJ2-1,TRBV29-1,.,CSVEGRHLYNEQFF
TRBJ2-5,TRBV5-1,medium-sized,CASRGLAGEETQYF
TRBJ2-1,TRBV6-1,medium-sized,CASSVTGLSSYNEQFF
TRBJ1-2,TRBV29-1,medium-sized,CSAGQGGYYTF
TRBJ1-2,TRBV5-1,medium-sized,CASSLDAQGNYGYTF
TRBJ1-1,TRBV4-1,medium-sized,CASSQPGTGKAEAFF
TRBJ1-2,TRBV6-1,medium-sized,CASSGAGPVDTNYGYTF
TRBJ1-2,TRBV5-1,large,CASSSPPGTGYPNYGYTF
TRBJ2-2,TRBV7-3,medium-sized,CASSLRVGELFF
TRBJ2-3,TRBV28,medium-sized,CASSARLTSTDTQYF
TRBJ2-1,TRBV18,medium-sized,CASSRGGTSGNEQFF
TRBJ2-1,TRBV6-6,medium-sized,CASTSRQATSYNEQFF
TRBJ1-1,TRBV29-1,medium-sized,CSAGQGANTEAFF